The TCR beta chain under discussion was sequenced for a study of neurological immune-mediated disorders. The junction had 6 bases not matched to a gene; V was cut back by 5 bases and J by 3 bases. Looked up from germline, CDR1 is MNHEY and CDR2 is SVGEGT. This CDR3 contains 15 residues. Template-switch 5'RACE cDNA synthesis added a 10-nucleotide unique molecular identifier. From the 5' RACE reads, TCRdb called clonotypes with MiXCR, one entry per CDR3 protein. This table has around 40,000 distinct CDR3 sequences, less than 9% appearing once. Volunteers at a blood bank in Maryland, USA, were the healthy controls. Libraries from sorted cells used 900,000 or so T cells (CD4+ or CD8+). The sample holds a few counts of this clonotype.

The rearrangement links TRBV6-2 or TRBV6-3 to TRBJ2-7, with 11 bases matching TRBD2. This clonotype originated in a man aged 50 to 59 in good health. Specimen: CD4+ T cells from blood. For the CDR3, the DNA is TGTGCCAGCAGTCAGGGACTAGCGGCACTCTACGAGCAGTACTTC. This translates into CASSQGLAALYEQYF.